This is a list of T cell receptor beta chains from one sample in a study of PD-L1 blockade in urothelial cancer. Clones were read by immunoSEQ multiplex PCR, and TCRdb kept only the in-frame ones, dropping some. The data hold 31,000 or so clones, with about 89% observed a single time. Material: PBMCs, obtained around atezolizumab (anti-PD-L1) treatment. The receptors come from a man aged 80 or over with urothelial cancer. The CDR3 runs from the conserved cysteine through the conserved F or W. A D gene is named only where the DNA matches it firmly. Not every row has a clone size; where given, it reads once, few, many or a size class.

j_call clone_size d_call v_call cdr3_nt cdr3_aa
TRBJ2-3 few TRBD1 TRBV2 TGTGCCAGCAGGCGGACGACAGGGACCACAGATACGCAGTATTTT CASRRTTGTTDTQYF
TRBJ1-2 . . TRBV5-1 TGCGCCAGCAGCTTGGTTCCACAAACGGGGGGCTACACCTTC CASSLVPQTGGYTF
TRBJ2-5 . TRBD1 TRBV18 TGTGCCAGCTCACTGAATACCCCCACAGGGGTTGGAGAGACCCAGTACTTC CASSLNTPTGVGETQYF
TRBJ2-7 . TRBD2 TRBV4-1 TGCGCCAGCAGCCGAGACACTAGCGGAACCTACGAGCAGTACTTC CASSRDTSGTYEQYF
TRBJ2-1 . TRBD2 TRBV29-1 TGCAGCGTCGCGGGACTAGCGTTAAACTACAATGAGCAGTTCTTC CSVAGLALNYNEQFF
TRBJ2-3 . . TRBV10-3 TGTGCCATCAGTGAGTCGACGACTGGGGCGTGGGATACGCAGTATTTT CAISESTTGAWDTQYF
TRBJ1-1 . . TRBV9 TGTGCCAGCAGCGCCCGGGATATGAACACTGAAGCTTTCTTT CASSARDMNTEAFF
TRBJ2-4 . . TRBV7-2 TGTGCCAGCAGCTTATTAGGGAGCATTCAGTACTTC CASSLLGSIQYF
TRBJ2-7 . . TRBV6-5 TGTGCCAGCAGTCGGGAGACCTACGAGCAGTACTTC CASSRETYEQYF
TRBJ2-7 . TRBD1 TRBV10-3 TGTGCCATCATGTCTTCGGCAGGGGGTGCCCGGGAGCAGTACTTC CAIMSSAGGAREQYF
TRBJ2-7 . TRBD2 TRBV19 TGTGCCAGTAACCCCTCGGCTAGCGGGAGGTACGAGCAGTACTTC CASNPSASGRYEQYF
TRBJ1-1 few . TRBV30 TGTGCCTGGAGTGTACTGGCGGTGAACACTGAAGCTTTCTTT CAWSVLAVNTEAFF
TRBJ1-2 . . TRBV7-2 TGTGCCAGCAGCACTGGGCCTGTTGGCTATGGCTACACCTTC CASSTGPVGYGYTF
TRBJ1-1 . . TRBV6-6 TGTGCCAGCAGCTACGGACAGATCGCTGAAGCTTTCTTT CASSYGQIAEAFF
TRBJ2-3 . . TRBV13 TGTGCCAGCAGCCGCGGGACTCTCACAGATACGCAGTATTTT CASSRGTLTDTQYF
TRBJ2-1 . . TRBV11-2 TGTGCCAGCAGCTTATGGGGGACTTACAATGAGCAGTTCTTC CASSLWGTYNEQFF
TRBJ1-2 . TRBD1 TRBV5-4 TGTGCCAGCAGCTTGCCCGGGACAGTTCGTGGCTACACCTTC CASSLPGTVRGYTF
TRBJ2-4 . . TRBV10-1 TGCGCCAGCAGTGATACCAGGGGCCGTGGAAACATTCAGTACTTC CASSDTRGRGNIQYF
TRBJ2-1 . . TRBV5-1 TGCGCCAGCAGCTCGGGGAGCTCCTACAATGAGCAGTTCTTC CASSSGSSYNEQFF
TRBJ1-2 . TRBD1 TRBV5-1 TGCGCCAGCAGCTCCCAGGGGGCCGGTGGCTACACCTTC CASSSQGAGGYTF
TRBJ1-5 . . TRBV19 TGTGCCAGTAGCACTTCCCCAGGATATAGCAATCAGCCCCAGCATTTT CASSTSPGYSNQPQHF
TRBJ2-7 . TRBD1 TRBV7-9 TGTGCCAGCAGCTTAGAGGGACAGGGTTATAACGAGCAGTACTTC CASSLEGQGYNEQYF
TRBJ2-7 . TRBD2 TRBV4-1 TGCGCCAGCAGCTTACAGACTAGCGGGGACTACGAGCAGTACTTC CASSLQTSGDYEQYF
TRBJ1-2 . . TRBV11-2 TGTGCCAGCAGCTTAGGGGGGGGGAAGGTAGGGTATGGCTACACCTTC CASSLGGGKVGYGYTF
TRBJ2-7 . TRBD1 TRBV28 TGTGCCAGCAGTCGAAGGACAGGGGGCGCTAAGGTAGTGGAGCAGTACTTC CASSRRTGGAKVVEQYF
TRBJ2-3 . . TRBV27 TGTGCCAGCAGCCCCGAAGGGGTTACGCAGTATTTT CASSPEGVTQYF
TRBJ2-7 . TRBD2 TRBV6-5 TGTGCCAGCAGTGTAACTAGCGGGAGTTACGAGCAGTACTTC CASSVTSGSYEQYF
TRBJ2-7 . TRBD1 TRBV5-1 TGCGCCAGCAGCTGGGACAGGGTTAGCTCCTACGAGCAGTACTTC CASSWDRVSSYEQYF
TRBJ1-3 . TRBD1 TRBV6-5 TGTGCCAGCAGCCGGGACAGCATCGGAAACACCATATATTTT CASSRDSIGNTIYF
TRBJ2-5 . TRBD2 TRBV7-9 TGTGCCAGCAGCCCAGGGACTAGTAGGGGGACGGAGACCCAGTACTTC CASSPGTSRGTETQYF
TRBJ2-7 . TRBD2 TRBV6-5 TGTGCCAGCAAGCGGGAGTACGAGCAGTACTTC CASKREYEQYF
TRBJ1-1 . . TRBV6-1 TGTGCCAGCAGTGATGGCGGTCTTGGTGACACTGAAGCTTTCTTT CASSDGGLGDTEAFF
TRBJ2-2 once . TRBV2 TGTGCCAGCACCTGGGAACAGGTGAACACCGGGGAGCTGTTTTTT CASTWEQVNTGELFF